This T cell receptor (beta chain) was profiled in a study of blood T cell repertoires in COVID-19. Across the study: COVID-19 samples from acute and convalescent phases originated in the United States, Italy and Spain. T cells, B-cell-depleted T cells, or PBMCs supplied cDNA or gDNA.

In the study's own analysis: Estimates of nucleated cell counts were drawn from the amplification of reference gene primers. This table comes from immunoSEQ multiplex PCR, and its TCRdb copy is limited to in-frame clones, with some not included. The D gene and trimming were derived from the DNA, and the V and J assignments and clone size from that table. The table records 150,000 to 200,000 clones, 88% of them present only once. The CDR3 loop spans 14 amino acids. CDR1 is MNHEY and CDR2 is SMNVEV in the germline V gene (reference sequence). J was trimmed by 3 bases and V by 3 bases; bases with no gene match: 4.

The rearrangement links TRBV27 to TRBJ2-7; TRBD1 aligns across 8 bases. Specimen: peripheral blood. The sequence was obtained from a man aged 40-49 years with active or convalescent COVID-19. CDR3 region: CASSFGQGVYEQYF. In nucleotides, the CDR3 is TGTGCCAGCAGTTTCGGACAGGGCGTCTACGAGCAGTACTTC.